This T cell receptor (beta chain) was captured in a study of CD8 T cells in ankylosing spondylitis. The germline V gene encodes CDR1 MRHNA and CDR2 SNTAGT. The V end lost 3 bases, the J end lost 1 base, and 14 bases lay between the germline ends. This CDR3 has 16 amino acids. MiXCR, run by TCRdb on the 5' RACE reads, gives a single entry per CDR3 protein. The profile shows a few hundred thousand distinct CDR3 sequences, about 10% of them singletons. Whole-study results and caveats: Disease-linked clones, CD8+, were relatively rare in peripheral blood. A motif in TCR beta, a set of seven to nine highly homologous variants, appeared characteristic of ankylosing spondylitis blood. As reported, disease-linked clones showed significant enrichment in matched ankylosing spondylitis synovial fluid.

This clonotype was seen a few times. Its antigen is still unknown. This sequence originates from a male donor with ankylosing spondylitis or in good health (not recorded which). Sequenced: blood, either unsorted or a sorted T cell fraction (not recorded which). V usage is TRBV6-4 and J usage is TRBJ2-3, with a possible D match to TRBD2 (6 bases). CDR3 protein: CASSEGLGGGTDTQYF. DNA of the CDR3: TGTGCCAGCAGTGAAGGGTTAGGAGGGGGCACAGATACGCAGTATTTT.